This T cell receptor beta chain came from a study of OX40 agonist ivuxolimab in advanced cancers. Study-level results: Clonal expansion among partial responders at 0.1-3.0 mg/kg ranked near the lowest. With doses of 0.1 to 3.0 mg/kg, CD4+ and CD8+ blood T cells had undergone clonal expansion by week 6.

Here immunoSEQ multiplex PCR was the method, and the copy in TCRdb shows in-frame clones only, minus some. This sample yields around 90,000 clones, of which around nine tenths are seen a single time; about 2.3% belongs to the top ten. Notes on this clone: Its antigen is not known.

Autoimmune disease history or systemic immunosuppression meant exclusion. The CDR3 length is 13 residues. The V gene's germline CDR1 is WSHSY and CDR2 SAAADI. Unmatched junction bases numbered 4, after V lost 4 bases and J lost 5 bases. The rearrangement joins TRBV10-2 to TRBJ2-5; 7 nucleotides agree with TRBD1. The specimen comprised CD4+ or CD8+ T cells sorted from blood, sampled in a trial of the OX40 agonist ivuxolimab. The TCR comes from an adult with an advanced solid tumor such as melanoma, head and neck, liver or kidney cancer. The CDR3 loop reads CASSGSTGETQYF. The CDR3 bases are TGCGCCAGCAGTGGCTCGACAGGGGAGACCCAGTACTTC.